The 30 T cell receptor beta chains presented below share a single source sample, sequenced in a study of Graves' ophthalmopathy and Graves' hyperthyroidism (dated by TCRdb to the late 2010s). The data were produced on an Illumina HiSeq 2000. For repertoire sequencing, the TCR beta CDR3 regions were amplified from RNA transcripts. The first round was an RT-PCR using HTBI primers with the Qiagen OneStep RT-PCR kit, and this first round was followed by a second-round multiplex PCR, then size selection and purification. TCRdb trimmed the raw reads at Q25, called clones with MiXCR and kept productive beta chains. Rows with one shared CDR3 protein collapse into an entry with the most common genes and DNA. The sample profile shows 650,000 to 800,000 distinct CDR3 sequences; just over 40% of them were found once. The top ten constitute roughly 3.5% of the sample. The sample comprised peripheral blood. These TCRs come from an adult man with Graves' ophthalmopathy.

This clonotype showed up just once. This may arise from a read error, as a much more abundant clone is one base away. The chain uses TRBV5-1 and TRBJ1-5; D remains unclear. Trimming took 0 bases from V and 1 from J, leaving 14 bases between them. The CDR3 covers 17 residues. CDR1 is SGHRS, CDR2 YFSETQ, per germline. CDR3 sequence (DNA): TGCGCCAGCAGCTTGGGAGTCGGGGAGTCAAGCAATCAGCCCCAGCATTTT. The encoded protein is CASSLGVGESSNQPQHF.

The chain's CDR3 is CASSLPSGLAKNIQYF. The CDR3 DNA reads as TGTGCCAGCAGCCTTCCGAGTGGGCTAGCCAAAAACATTCAGTACTTC. The J gene is TRBJ2-4, the V gene TRBV7-9, with D unclear. The CDR3 has 16 residues. Germline CDR1 is SEHNR and CDR2 is FQNEAQ (reference sequence). Between the trimmed V and J ends, which lost 5 bases and 0 bases, there was a span of 14 bases.

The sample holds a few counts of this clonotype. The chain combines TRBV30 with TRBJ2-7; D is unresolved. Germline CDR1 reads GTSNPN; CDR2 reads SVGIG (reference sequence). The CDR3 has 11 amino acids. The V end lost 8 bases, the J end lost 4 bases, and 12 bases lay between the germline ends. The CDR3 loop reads CAGTDPYEQYF. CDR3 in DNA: TGTGCCGGAACCGACCCATACGAGCAGTACTTC.

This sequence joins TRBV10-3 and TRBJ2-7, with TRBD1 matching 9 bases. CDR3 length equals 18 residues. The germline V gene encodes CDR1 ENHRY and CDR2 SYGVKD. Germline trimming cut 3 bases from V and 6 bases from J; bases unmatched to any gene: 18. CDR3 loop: CAISDHSPGGQGSGEQYF. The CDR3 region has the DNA TGTGCCATCAGTGACCATAGCCCCGGTGGACAGGGGTCTGGCGAGCAGTACTTC.

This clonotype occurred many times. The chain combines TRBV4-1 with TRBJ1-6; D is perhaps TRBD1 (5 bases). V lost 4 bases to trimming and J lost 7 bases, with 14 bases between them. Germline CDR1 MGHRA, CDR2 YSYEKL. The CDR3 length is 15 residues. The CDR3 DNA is TGCGCCAGCAGCCCCGGACACTCGTCAAATTCACCCCTCCACTTT. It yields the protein CASSPGHSSNSPLHF.

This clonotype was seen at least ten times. This CDR3 is CASSLEALNYEQYF. The CDR3 DNA sequence: TGTGCCAGCAGCTTAGAGGCACTTAACTACGAGCAGTACTTC. The J gene is TRBJ2-7, the V gene TRBV7-8; unclear D gene. V lost 1 base to trimming and J lost 3 bases, with 10 bases between them. The CDR3 consists of 14 residues. In germline, CDR1 is SGHVS, CDR2 FQNEAQ.

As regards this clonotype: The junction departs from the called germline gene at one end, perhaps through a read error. DNA for the CDR3: TGTGTCACCATAGCGGGAGGGCCGGCTTTCTTT. It encodes CVTIAGGPAFF. The chain carries TRBV24-1 and TRBJ1-1; D gene unclear. In germline, CDR1 is KGHDR, CDR2 SFDVKD. The CDR3 consists of 11 residues.

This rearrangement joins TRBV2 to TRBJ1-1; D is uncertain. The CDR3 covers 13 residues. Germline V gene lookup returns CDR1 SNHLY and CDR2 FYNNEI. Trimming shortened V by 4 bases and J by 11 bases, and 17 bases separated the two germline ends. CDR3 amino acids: CASSGLAGFRAFF. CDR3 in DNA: TGTGCCAGCAGTGGACTAGCGGGGTTTAGGGCTTTCTTT.

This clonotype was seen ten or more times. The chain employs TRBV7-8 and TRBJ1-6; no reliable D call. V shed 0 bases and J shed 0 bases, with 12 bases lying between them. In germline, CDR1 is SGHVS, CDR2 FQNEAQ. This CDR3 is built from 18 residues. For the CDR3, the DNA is TGTGCCAGCAGCTTAGCGCGGACGCCGAGCTCCTATAATTCACCCCTCCACTTT. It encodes CASSLARTPSSYNSPLHF.

DNA of the CDR3: TGCAGCGTTGTTCCCGGACAGGGAGACTATGGCTACACCTTC. Its protein is CSVVPGQGDYGYTF. V and J are TRBV29-1 and TRBJ1-2, with 8 bases lining up with TRBD1. The V segment lost 4 bases and the J segment 3 bases; nucleotides outside the gene matches: 7. Germline loops: CDR1 SQVTM, CDR2 ANQGSEA. The length of the CDR3 is 14 residues.

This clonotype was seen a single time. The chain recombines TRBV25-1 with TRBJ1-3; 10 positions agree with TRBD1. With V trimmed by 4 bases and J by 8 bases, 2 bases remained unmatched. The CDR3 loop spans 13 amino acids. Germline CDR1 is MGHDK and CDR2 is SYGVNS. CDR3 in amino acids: CASSGDRGYTIYF. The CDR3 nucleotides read TGTGCCAGCAGTGGGGACAGGGGATACACCATATATTTT.

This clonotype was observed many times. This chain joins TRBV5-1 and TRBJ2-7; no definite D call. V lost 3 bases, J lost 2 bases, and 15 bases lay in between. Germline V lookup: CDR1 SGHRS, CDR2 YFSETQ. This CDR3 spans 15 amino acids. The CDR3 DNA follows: TGCGCCAGCAGCTGGACCGGGCCCGCAGCCTACGAGCAGTACTTC. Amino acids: CASSWTGPAAYEQYF.

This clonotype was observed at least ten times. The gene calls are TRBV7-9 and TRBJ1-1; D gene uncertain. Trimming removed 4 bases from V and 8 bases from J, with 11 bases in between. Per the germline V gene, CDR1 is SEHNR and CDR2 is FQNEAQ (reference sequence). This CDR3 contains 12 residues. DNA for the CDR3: TGTGCCAGCAGCTCAAACACAGTAGAAGCTTTCTTT. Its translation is CASSSNTVEAFF.

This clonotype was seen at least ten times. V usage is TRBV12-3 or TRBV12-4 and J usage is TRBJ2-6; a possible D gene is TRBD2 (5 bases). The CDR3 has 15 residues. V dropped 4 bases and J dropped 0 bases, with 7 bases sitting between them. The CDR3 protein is CASSWEISGANVLTF. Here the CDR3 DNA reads TGTGCCAGCAGTTGGGAGATCTCTGGGGCCAACGTCCTGACTTTC.

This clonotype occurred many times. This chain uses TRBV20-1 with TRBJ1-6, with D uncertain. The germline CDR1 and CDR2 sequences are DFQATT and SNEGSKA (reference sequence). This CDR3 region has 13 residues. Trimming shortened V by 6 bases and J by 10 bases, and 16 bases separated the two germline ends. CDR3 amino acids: CSAPTSAQSPLHF. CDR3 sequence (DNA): TGCAGTGCACCGACATCTGCCCAGTCACCCCTCCACTTT.

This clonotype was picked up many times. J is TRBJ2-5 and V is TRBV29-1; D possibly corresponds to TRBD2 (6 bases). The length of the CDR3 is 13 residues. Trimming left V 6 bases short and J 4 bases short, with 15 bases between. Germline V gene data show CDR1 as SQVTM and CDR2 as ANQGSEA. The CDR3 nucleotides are TGCAGCGTAATGCGTGGGGGAGGAGAGACCCAGTACTTC. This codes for CSVMRGGGETQYF.

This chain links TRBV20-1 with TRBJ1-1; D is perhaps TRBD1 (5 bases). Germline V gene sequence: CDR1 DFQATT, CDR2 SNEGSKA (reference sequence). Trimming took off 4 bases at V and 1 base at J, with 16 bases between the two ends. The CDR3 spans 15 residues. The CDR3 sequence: CSAIGAPDRNTEAFF. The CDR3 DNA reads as TGCAGTGCTATAGGGGCCCCAGACAGGAACACTGAAGCTTTCTTT.

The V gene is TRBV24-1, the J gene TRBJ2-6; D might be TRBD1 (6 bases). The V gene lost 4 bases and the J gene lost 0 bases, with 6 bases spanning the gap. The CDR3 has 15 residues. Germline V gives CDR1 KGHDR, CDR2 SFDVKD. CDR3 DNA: TGTGCCACCAGTGACAGGGGCTCTGGGGCCAACGTCCTGACTTTC. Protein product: CATSDRGSGANVLTF.

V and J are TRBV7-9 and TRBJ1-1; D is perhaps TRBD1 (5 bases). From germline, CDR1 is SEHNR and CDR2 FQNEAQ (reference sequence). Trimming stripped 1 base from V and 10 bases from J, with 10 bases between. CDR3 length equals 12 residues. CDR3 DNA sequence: TGTGCCAGCAGCTTAGAAGGGACCATAGCTTTCTTT. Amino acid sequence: CASSLEGTIAFF.

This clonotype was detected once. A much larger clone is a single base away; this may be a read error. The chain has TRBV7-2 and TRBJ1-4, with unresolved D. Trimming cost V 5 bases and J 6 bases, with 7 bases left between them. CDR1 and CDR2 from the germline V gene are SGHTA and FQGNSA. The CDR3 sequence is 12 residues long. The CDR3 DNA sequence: TGTGCCAGCAGCCCCTCTGATGAAAAACTGTTTTTT. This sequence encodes CASSPSDEKLFF.

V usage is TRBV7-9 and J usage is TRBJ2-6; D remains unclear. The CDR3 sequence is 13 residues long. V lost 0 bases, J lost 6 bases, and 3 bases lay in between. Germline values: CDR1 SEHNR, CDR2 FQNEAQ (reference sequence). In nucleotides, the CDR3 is TGTGCCAGCAGCTTAGCACTGGCCAACGTCCTGACTTTC. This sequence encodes CASSLALANVLTF.

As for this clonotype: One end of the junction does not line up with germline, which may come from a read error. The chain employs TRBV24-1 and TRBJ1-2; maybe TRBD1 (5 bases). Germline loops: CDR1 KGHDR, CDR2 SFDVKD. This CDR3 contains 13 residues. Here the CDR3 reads CASSSRGAEGYTF. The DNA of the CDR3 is TGTGCCAGCAGTTCCAGAGGGGCAGAGGGCTACACCTTC.

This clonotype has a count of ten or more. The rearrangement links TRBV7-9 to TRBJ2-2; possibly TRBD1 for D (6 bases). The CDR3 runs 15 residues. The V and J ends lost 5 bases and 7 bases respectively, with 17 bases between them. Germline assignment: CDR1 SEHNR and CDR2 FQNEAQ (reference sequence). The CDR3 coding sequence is TGTGCCAGCAGCGACAGGCGTCAGAATAACGGGGAGCTGTTTTTT. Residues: CASSDRRQNNGELFF.

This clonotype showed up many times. CDR3 amino acids: CASSNRDRVNQPQHF. The CDR3 coding sequence is TGTGCCAGCAGCAACCGGGACAGGGTCAATCAGCCCCAGCATTTT. The genes are TRBV19 and TRBJ1-5, with 9 bases lining up with TRBD1. The CDR3 length is 15 residues. The germline gives CDR1 LNHDA, CDR2 SQIVND (reference sequence). The trim removed 9 bases at V and 3 bases at J, leaving 9 bases unmatched.

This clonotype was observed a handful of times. The CDR3 region is CATKGLGEAFF. CDR3 nucleotides: TGTGCCACTAAGGGGTTGGGGGAAGCTTTCTTT. V gene TRBV19 combines with J gene TRBJ1-1, with a possible D match to TRBD1 (5 bases). Germline V gene lookup returns CDR1 LNHDA and CDR2 SQIVND (reference sequence). The CDR3 extends over 11 amino acids. V lost 10 bases and J 8 bases, leaving 14 bases between the germline ends. The whole variable domain, remainder taken from reference TRBV19 and TRBJ1-1, is DGGITQSPKYLFRKEGQNVTLSCEQNLNHDAMYWYRQDPGQGLRLIYYSQIVNDFQKGDIAEGYSVSREKKESFPLTVTSAQKNPTAFYLCATKGLGEAFFGQGTRLTVV.

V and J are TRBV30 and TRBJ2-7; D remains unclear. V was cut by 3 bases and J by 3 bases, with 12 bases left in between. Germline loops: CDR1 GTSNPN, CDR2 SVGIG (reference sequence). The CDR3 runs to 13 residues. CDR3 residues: CAWSRTVLYEQYF. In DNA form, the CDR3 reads TGTGCCTGGAGCCGGACGGTCCTCTACGAGCAGTACTTC.

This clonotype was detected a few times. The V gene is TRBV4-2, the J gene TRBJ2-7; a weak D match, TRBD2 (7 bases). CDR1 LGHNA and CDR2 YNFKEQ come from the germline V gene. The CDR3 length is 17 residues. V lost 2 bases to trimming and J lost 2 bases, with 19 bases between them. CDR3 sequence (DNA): TGTGCCAGCAGCCAATCCCGACTAGCCCGACAGGCCTACGAGCAGTACTTC. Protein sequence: CASSQSRLARQAYEQYF.

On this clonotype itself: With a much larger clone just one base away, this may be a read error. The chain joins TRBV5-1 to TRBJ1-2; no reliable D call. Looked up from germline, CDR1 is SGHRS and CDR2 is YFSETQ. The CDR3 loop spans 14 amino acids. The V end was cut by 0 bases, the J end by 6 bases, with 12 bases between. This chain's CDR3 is CASSLEPGDHGYTF. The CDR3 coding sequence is TGCGCCAGCAGCTTGGAACCGGGAGACCATGGCTACACCTTC.

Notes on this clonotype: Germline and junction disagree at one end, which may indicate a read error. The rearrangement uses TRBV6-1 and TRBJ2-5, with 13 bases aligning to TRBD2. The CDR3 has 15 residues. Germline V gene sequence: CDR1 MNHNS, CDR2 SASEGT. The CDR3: CAGSRGLAGKETQYF. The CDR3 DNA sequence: TGTGCCGGCAGCCGGGGACTAGCGGGGAAAGAGACCCAGTACTTC.

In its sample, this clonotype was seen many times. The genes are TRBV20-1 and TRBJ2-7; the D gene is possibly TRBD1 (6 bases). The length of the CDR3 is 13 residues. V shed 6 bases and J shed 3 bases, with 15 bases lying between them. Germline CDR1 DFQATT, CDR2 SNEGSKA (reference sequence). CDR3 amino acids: CSAAQDRFYEQYF. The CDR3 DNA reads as TGCAGTGCGGCCCAGGACAGATTCTACGAGCAGTACTTC.